Here is one T cell receptor beta chain with its context. This clonotype was seen ten or more times. No antigen is known for it. Base quality data are lacking; no much larger clone is found one base away. Taken with the paper, the label for treatment or condition translates to: allogeneic hematopoietic cell transplantation with graft depleted of TCRalphabeta T cells and CD19 B cells. The transplant recipients were children given TCRalphabeta/CD19-depleted allogeneic hematopoietic cell grafts. This sample stems from a study of T-cell reconstitution after alpha-beta-depleted transplantation in children (dated by TCRdb to 2016 to 2017). Some background on the complete study: The study quantitatively tracked T-cell immune reconstitution after TCRalphabeta/CD19-depleted allogeneic hematopoietic cell transplantation in children using TCR repertoire profiling. Results and caveats for the whole study, not just this receptor: The frequencies of hyperexpanded clones fell over the following months, and after one year, T-cell counts and TCRbeta diversity were mostly attributed to newly produced T cells. The high TCRbeta diversity at day 60 in some patients was ascribed to recipient T cells and intrathymic progenitors that had survived conditioning. The apparently early recovery of alphabetaT-cell counts about two months after transplant reportedly depended on only several hundred rapidly expanded clones that came from non-depleted graft cells.

Receptor amplification or capture employed PCR. This sample was sequenced with an Illumina HiSeq 2500. To normalize quantification of the TCRbeta repertoire, the TCR libraries were built with molecular barcoding that relied on unique molecular identifiers. TCRdb itself trimmed the public reads at Q25 with fastp, ran MiXCR and retained productive beta chains. Entries are consolidated by CDR3 protein sequence, retaining the most common genes and DNA. The sample table records about 180,000 distinct CDR3 sequences; around 10% of these occur just once. The ten largest clones add up to roughly 13% of the sample. CDR1 and CDR2 (PRHDT, FYEKMQ) derive from the germline V gene (reference sequence). Compared with germline, V lacks 4 bases and J lacks 4 bases; bases without a gene match: 8. The CDR3 has 15 amino acids, counting the end cysteine and phenylalanine. Just the 45-base CDR3 DNA is kept, in frame starting at base 1.

The sequence is built from TRBV13 and TRBJ1-2, with 8 junctional bases fitting TRBD1. The source of this sequence is a boy aged 2-9 years with acute myeloid leukemia, due to receive a stem cell transplant. The sequencing used PBMCs, collected before TCRalphabeta/CD19-depleted stem cell transplant. For the CDR3, the sequence is CASSSGQGSSYGYTF. The base sequence is TGTGCCAGCAGCTCAGGACAGGGTTCGAGCTATGGCTACACCTTC.